The T cell receptor beta chain under discussion was sequenced for a study of blood T cell repertoires in COVID-19. Whole-study context: PBMCs, B-cell-depleted T cells, or T cells were the source of the cDNA or gDNA that made up the material.

Profiled with immunoSEQ multiplex PCR; TCRdb holds only in-frame clones, not every one. This sample has around 86,000 clones, with around 87% found just once. This CDR3 is 16 amino acids long. Germline CDR1 reads SGHRS; CDR2 reads YFSETQ. After removal of 5 bases from V and 6 bases from J, the junction contained 13 bases not matched to a gene. The receptor was derived from a human donor with acute or convalescent COVID-19. The donor label of this sample is uncertain. This chain uses TRBV5-1 with TRBJ1-2; the match to TRBD1 covers 10 bases. Sequences were obtained from peripheral blood. This CDR3 is CASRWGQGLSSDGYTF. CDR3 DNA: TGCGCCAGCAGATGGGGACAGGGGTTATCGTCAGATGGCTACACCTTC.